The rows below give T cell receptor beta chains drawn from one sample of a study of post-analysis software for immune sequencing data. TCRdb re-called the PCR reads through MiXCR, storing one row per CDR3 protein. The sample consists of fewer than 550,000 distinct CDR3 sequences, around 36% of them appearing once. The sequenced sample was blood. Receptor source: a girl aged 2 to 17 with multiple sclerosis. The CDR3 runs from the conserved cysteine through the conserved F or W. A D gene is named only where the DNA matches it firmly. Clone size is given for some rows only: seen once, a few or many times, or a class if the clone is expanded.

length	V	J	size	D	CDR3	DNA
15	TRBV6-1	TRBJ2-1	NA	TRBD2	CASSRRGGLSNEQFF	TGTGCCAGCAGCCGACGGGGGGGCCTTTCCAATGAGCAGTTCTTC
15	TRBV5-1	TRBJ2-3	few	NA	CASSLQGRWTDTQYF	TGCGCCAGCAGCTTGCAGGGGAGGTGGACAGATACGCAGTATTTT
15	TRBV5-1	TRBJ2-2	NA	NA	CASSMGLVPTGELFF	TGCGCCAGCAGCATGGGGCTAGTTCCCACCGGGGAGCTGTTTTTT
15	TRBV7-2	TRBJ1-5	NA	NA	CASREEWASNQPQHF	TGTGCCAGCAGAGAGGAGTGGGCAAGCAATCAGCCCCAGCATTTT
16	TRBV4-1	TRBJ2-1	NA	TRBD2	CASSYPGTSGYNEQFF	TGCGCCAGCAGCTACCCGGGGACTAGCGGATACAATGAGCAGTTCTTC
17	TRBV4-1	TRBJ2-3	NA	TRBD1	CASSHITGTGSTDTQYF	TGCGCCAGCAGCCACATCACCGGGACAGGGAGCACAGATACGCAGTATTTT
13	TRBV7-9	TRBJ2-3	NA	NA	CASSLDSGDTQYF	TGTGCCAGCAGCTTAGACAGTGGAGATACGCAGTATTTT
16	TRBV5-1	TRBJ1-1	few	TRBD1	CASSLGGTGMNTEAFF	TGCGCCAGCAGCTTGGGAGGGACAGGCATGAACACTGAAGCTTTCTTT
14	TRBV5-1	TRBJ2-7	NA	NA	CASSPDEGSYEQYF	TGCGCCAGCAGCCCAGATGAGGGCTCCTACGAGCAGTACTTC
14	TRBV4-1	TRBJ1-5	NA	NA	CASSQERGLKPQHF	TGCGCCAGCAGCCAAGAGCGAGGGCTAAAGCCCCAGCATTTT
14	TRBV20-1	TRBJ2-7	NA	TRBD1	CSARGSRGLDEQYF	TGCAGTGCTAGAGGTTCAAGGGGGCTCGACGAGCAGTACTTC
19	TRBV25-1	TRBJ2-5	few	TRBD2	CASSDERGRRPTPQETQYF	TGTGCCAGCAGTGACGAGCGGGGGCGACGCCCGACCCCTCAAGAGACCCAGTACTTC
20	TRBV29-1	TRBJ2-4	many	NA	CSVEDYLMWGADLAKNIQYF	TGCAGCGTTGAAGACTACCTTATGTGGGGGGCAGACCTAGCCAAAAACATTCAGTACTTC
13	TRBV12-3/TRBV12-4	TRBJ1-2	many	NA	CASSGDGPYGYTF	TGTGCCAGCAGTGGGGACGGTCCCTATGGCTACACCTTC
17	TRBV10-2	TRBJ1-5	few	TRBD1	CASSETGQGPNGQPQHF	TGCGCCAGCAGTGAGACGGGACAGGGGCCCAACGGTCAGCCCCAGCATTTT
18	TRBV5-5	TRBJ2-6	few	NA	CASSLGQVVNSGANVLTF	TGTGCCAGCAGCTTGGGGCAAGTTGTCAACTCTGGGGCCAACGTCCTGACTTTC
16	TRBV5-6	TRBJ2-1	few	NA	CASSENTLAPYNEQFF	TGTGCCAGCAGCGAAAACACCCTAGCGCCCTACAATGAGCAGTTCTTC
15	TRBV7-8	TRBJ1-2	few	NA	CASSLVSTASYGYTF	TGTGCCAGCAGCTTAGTATCCACGGCATCCTATGGCTACACCTTC
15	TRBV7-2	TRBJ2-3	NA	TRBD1	CASSPRDRVIDTQYF	TGTGCCAGCAGCCCACGGGACAGGGTAATAGATACGCAGTATTTT
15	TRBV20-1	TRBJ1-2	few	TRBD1	CSARDITRGYYGYTF	TGCAGTGCTAGAGATATCACCAGGGGGTACTATGGCTACACCTTC
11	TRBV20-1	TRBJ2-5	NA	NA	CSASKKETQYF	TGCAGTGCTAGTAAGAAAGAGACCCAGTACTTC
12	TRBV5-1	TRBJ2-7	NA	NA	CASSLYAYEQYF	TGCGCCAGCAGCTTGTATGCCTACGAGCAGTACTTC
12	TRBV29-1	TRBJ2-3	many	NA	CSVVAATDTQYF	TGCAGCGTTGTGGCCGCCACAGATACGCAGTATTTT
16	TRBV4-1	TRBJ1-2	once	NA	CASSQATAESNYGYTF	TGCGCCAGCAGCCAAGCAACCGCAGAGTCTAACTATGGCTACACCTTC
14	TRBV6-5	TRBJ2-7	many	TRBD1	CASSYSGQGYEQYF	TGTGCCAGCAGTTACAGTGGACAGGGATACGAGCAGTACTTC
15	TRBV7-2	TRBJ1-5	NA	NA	CASSLVQGGCQPQHF	TGTGCCAGCAGCTTAGTACAGGGAGGGTGTCAGCCCCAGCATTTT
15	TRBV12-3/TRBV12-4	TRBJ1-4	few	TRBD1	CASSRQGPFNEKLFF	TGTGCCAGCAGTAGACAGGGCCCCTTTAATGAAAAACTGTTTTTT
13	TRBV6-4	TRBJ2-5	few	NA	CASSGQLGETQDF	TGTGCCAGCAGTGGACAGTTGGGGGAGACCCAGGACTTC
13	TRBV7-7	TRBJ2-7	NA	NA	CASSRDRTNEQYF	TGTGCTAGCAGCCGCGACAGGACCAATGAGCAGTACTTC
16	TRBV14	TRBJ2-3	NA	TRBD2	CASSQLGGIVTDTQYF	TGTGCCAGCAGCCAACTCGGGGGGATCGTCACAGATACGCAGTATTTT
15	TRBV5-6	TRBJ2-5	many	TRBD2	CASSFGGGWQETQYF	TGTGCCAGCAGCTTCGGCGGGGGGTGGCAAGAGACCCAGTACTTC
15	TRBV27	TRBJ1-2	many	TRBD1	CASRPIDRGLGGYTF	TGTGCCAGCAGACCTATTGACAGGGGGCTGGGGGGCTACACCTTC
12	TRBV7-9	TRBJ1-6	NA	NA	CASSPSNSPLHF	TGTGCCAGCAGCCCCAGTAATTCACCCCTCCACTTT
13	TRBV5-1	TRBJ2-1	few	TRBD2	CASKAAGGNEQFF	TGCGCCAGCAAGGCAGCGGGGGGCAATGAGCAGTTCTTC
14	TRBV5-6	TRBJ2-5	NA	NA	CASSIRPLGETQYF	TGTGCCAGCAGCATCAGACCCCTTGGGGAGACCCAGTACTTC
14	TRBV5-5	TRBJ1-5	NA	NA	CASSLEVSDQPQHF	TGTGCCAGCAGCTTGGAAGTTTCTGATCAGCCCCAGCATTTT
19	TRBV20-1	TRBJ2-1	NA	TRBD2	CSASPWASGANFLVNEQFF	TGCAGTGCTAGCCCTTGGGCTAGCGGAGCTAATTTTCTTGTCAATGAGCAGTTCTTC
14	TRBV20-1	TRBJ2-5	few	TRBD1	CSALDRVVQETQYF	TGCAGTGCCCTAGACAGGGTCGTCCAAGAGACCCAGTACTTC
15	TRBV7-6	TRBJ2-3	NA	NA	CASSLDGKFTDTQYF	TGTGCCAGCAGCTTGGACGGGAAGTTCACAGATACGCAGTATTTT
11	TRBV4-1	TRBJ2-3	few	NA	CASSQGYTQYF	TGCGCCAGCAGCCAGGGTTATACGCAGTATTTT
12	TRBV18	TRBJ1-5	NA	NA	CASSSPGQPQHF	TGTGCCAGCTCCAGCCCAGGTCAGCCCCAGCATTTT
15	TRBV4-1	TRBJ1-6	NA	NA	CASSQEEGRNSPLHF	TGCGCCAGCAGCCAAGAAGAGGGCAGAAATTCACCCCTCCACTTT
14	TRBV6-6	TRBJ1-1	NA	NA	CASSETGSNTEAFF	TGTGCCAGCAGCGAGACAGGTTCGAACACTGAAGCTTTCTTT
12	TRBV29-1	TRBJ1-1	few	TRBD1	CSVRTGNTEAFF	TGCAGCGTCCGGACAGGGAACACTGAAGCTTTCTTT
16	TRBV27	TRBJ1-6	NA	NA	CASSLREGTYNSPLHF	TGTGCCAGCAGTTTGAGGGAAGGGACCTATAATTCACCCCTCCACTTT
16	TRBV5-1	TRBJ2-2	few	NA	CASSLTVRRNTGELFF	TGCGCCAGCAGCTTGACCGTCAGGAGGAACACCGGGGAGCTGTTTTTT
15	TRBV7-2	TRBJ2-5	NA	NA	CASSLAGRGGETQYF	TGTGCCAGCAGCTTAGCGGGGCGGGGTGGCGAGACCCAGTACTTC